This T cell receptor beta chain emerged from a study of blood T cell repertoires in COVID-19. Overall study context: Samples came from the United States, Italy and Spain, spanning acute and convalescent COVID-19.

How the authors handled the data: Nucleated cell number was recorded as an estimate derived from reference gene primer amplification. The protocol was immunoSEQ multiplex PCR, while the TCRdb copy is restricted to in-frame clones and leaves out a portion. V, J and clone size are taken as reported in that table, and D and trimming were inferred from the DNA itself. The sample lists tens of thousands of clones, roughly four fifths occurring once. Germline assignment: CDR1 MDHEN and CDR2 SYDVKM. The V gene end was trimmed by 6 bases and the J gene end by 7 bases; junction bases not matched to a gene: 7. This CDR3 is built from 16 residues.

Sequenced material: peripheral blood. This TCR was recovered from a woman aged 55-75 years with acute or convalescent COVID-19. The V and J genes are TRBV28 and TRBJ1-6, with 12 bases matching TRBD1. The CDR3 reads CASSTGTGGWNSPLHF. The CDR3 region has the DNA TGTGCCAGCAGCACCGGGACAGGGGGCTGGAATTCACCCCTCCACTTT.